This T cell receptor (beta chain) was captured in a study of PD-1 blockade in classical Hodgkin lymphoma. Germline V gene data show CDR1 as PRHDT and CDR2 as FYEKMQ (reference sequence). The CDR3 consists of 14 residues. The ends were cut back, 3 bases at V and 3 bases at J, with 11 bases in the middle. TCRdb's table, derived via immunoSEQ multiplex PCR, lists solely in-frame clones and lacks some. The data hold about 21,000 clones, with 70% to 85% observed a single time. Concerning this clone itself: What it recognizes is unknown.

Time point described: cycle 4 day 1 (C4D1), after 6 weeks of nivolumab. Following autologous stem cell transplantation, relapse occurred in every patient, and exposure to brentuximab vedotin varied. General study points: Only CD4+ TCR diversity, not CD8+, had risen significantly by C4D1. Patients who responded completely had about the same baseline diversity as newly diagnosed patients. When set against healthy donors, newly diagnosed patients were reported to show lower baseline TCR diversity.

This receptor was identified in a human donor with classical Hodgkin lymphoma. This specimen was peripheral blood mononuclear cells (PBMCs), taken before the fourth cycle of nivolumab. This chain connects TRBV13 to TRBJ2-5; D is possibly TRBD1 (5 bases). The chain's CDR3 is CASSFTNRKETQYF. The CDR3 bases are TGTGCCAGCAGCTTCACCAACAGGAAAGAGACCCAGTACTTC.